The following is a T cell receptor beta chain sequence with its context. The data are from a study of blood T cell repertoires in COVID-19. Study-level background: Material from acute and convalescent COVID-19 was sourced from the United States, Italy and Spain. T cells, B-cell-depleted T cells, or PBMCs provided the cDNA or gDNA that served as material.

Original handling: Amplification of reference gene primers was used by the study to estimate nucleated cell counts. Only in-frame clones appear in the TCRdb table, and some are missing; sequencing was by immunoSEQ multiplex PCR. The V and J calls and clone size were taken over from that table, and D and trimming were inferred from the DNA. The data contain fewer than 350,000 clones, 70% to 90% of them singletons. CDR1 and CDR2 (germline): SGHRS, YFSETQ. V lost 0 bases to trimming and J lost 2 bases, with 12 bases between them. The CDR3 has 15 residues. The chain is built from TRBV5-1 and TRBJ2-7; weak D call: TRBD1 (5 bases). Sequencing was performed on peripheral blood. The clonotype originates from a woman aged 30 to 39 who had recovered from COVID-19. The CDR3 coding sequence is TGCGCCAGCAGCTTGGTGTCAGGGCAGACCTACGAGCAGTACTTC. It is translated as CASSLVSGQTYEQYF.